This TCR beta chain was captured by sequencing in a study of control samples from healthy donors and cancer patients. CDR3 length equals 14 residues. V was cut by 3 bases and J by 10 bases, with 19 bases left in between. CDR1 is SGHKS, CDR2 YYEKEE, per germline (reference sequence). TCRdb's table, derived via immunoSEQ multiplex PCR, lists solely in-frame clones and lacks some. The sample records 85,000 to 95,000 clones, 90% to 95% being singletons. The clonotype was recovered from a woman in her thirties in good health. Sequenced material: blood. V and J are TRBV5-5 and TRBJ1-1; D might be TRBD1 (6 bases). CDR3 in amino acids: CASSSQGGEVGAFF. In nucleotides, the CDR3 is TGTGCCAGCAGCTCGCAAGGGGGTGAGGTAGGAGCTTTCTTT.